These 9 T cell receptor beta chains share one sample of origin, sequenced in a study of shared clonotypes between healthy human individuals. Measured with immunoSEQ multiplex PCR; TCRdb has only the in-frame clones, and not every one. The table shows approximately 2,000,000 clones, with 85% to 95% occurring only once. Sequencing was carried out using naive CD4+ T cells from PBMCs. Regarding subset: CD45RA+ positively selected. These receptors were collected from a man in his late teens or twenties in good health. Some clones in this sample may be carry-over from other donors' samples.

CDR3 amino acids: CASSLEGLPYEQYF. The CDR3 bases are TGCGCCAGCAGCTTGGAAGGCTTACCCTACGAGCAGTACTTC. J is TRBJ2-7 and V is TRBV5-1; D ambiguous. This CDR3 region has 14 residues. Germline CDR1 and CDR2: SGHRS and YFSETQ. V lost 0 bases to trimming and J lost 2 bases, with 9 bases between them.

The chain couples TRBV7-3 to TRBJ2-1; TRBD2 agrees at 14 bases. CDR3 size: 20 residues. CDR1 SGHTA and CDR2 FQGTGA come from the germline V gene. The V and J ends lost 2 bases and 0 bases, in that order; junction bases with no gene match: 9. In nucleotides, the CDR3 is TGTGCCAGCAGCTTAGGTCTGACTAGCGGGAGGGCGAGCTCCTACAATGAGCAGTTCTTC. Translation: CASSLGLTSGRASSYNEQFF.

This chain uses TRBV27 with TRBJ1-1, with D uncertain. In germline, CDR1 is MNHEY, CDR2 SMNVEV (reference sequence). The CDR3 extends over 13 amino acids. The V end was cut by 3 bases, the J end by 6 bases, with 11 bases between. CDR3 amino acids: CASSFRGVAEAFF. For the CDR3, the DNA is TGTGCCAGCAGTTTCCGTGGAGTCGCTGAAGCTTTCTTT.

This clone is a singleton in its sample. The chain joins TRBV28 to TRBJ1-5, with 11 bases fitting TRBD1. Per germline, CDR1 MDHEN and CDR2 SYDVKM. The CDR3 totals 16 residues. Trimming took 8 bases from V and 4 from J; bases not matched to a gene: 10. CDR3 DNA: TGTGCCAGCCTAACCGTAGGACAGGGGGCAAATCAGCCCCAGCATTTT. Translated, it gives CASLTVGQGANQPQHF.

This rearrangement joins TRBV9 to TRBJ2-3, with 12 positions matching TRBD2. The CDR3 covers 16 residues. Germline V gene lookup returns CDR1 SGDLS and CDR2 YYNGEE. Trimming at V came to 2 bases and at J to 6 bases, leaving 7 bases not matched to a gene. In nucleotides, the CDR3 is TGTGCCAGCAGCGTTGGGACTAGCGGGTTCTTGGATACGCAGTATTTT. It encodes CASSVGTSGFLDTQYF.

The CDR3 sequence: CASSLAEPPRGEQFF. Here the CDR3 DNA reads TGTGCCAGCAGCTTGGCTGAGCCTCCTAGGGGTGAGCAGTTCTTC. The V call is TRBV5-4, the J call TRBJ2-1; D possibly corresponds to TRBD1 (5 bases). CDR1 and CDR2 from the germline V gene are SGHNT and YYREEE (reference sequence). Trimming removed 0 bases from V and 9 bases from J, with 16 bases in between. The CDR3 has 15 amino acids.

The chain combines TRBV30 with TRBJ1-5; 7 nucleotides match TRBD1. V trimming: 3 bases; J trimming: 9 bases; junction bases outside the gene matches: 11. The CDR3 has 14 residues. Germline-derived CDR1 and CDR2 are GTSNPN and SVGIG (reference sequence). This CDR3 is CAWSPGQWFAPQHF. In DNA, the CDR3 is TGTGCCTGGAGCCCGGGACAGTGGTTTGCGCCCCAGCATTTT.

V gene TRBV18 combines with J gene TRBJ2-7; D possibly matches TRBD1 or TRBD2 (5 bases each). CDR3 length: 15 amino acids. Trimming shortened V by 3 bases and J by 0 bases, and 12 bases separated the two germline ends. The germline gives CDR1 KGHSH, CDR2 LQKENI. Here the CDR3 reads CASSPGDLPSYEQYF. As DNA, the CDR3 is TGTGCCAGCTCACCCGGGGACCTTCCCTCCTACGAGCAGTACTTC.

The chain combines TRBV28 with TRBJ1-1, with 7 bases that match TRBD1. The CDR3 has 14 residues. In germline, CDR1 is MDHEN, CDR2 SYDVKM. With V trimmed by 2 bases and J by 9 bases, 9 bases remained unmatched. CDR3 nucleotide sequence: TGTGCCAGCAGTTTAGGAGGGGGACAGTCAAAAGCTTTCTTT. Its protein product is CASSLGGGQSKAFF.